This paragraph reports one T cell receptor (beta chain). Its antigen remains undetermined. Base qualities are missing; no much larger clone stands one base away. The sample's time point label, decoded: around 22 weeks on oral tofacitinib. What this sample's treatment or condition label stands for: oral pan-JAK inhibitor, 5-10 mg twice daily. From alopecia areata patients, peripheral blood was collected along with lesional scalp punch biopsies. PBMCs were separated by density centrifugation and stained for CD3, CD4 and CD8, after which CD4+ and CD8+ T cells were sorted on a FACSAria. This record belongs to a study of CD8+ T cells in alopecia areata (dated by TCRdb to the late 2010s). Regarding the research as a whole: Treated patients were enrolled in an open-label pilot trial of oral tofacitinib, 5 to 10 mg twice daily, for moderate-to-severe alopecia areata. TCRbeta CDR3 regions were amplified by immunoSEQ multiplex PCR using 35 Vbeta forward and 13 Jbeta reverse primers. Tofacitinib was administered for 6 to 18 months, and 6 months of follow-up off drug were then conducted to assess delayed response and recurrence. Patients on tofacitinib were biopsied at baseline and after 4 and 24 weeks of treatment, and several of the patients also had a later scalp biopsy. RNA came from the PAXgene miRNA kit for fixed scalp, the miRNeasy kit for PBMCs, and the RNeasy kit for mouse skin. Scalp tissue and sorted CD4+ and CD8+ peripheral blood T cells from patchy and totalis/universalis alopecia areata patients and from healthy controls were covered by human TCRbeta sequencing. Disease severity in treated patients was measured with the SALT score, which quantifies the percentage of affected scalp surface area. To study T cell clonal expansion in alopecia areata, the researchers applied high-throughput TCRbeta sequencing to both the C3H/HeJ mouse model and human patients. Scalp clonality was compared across normal scalp (n=4), patchy alopecia areata scalp (n=8), and alopecia totalis/universalis scalp (n=8).

The protocol used for the library was the immunoSEQ multiplex PCR assay. To provide template for TCR sequencing, every sample had RNA extracted and reverse transcribed into cDNA. First-strand cDNA was synthesized using SuperScript III with a 2:1 mix of oligo-dT and random hexamers. Amplification bias was assessed with a synthetic immune receptor repertoire, and residual bias was removed computationally. Per the source publication's procedure: Raw reads were preprocessed to remove errors, and CDR3 was defined by IMGT conventions from the conserved cysteine to phenylalanine. Clonality was calculated as 1 minus Shannon entropy normalized by log2 of the number of productive unique TCRs. CD4 or CD8 identity of scalp clones was inferred by cross-referencing scalp TCRbeta sequences with sorted blood CD4 and CD8 repertoires. TCRdb carries this immuneACCESS record with in-frame sequences only. Its versions omit some clonotypes, under half of them owing to an unresolved V gene in the studies checked, with the rest unexplained. Clonal size and the V and J genes are those of that table, whereas D and trimming came from the DNA. The sample includes 170,000 or so clones, with roughly 50% observed a single time. Clones ranked in the top ten supply around 12% of the sample.

Findings and caveats that apply to the study as a whole: Higher clonality and more expanded CD8+ clones were observed in lesional scalp than in normal scalp, particularly in alopecia totalis/universalis, a finding suggestive of antigenic drive. Because the treated cohort was small and had only one nonresponder, larger studies are needed to examine links between baseline CD8+ expansion and response. TCR sequences shared between patients were less clear than in mice, possibly partly because of HLA diversity in the patient population. During tofacitinib treatment, many expanded lesional clones stuck around in both scalp and blood, and this persistence may partly explain why relapse happens after treatment is stopped. Scalp clonality and the number of expanded CD8+ clones among the top 100 scalp clones were significantly decreased by tofacitinib. Unlike mouse skin, which is dominated by gammadelta T cells, normal human skin has resident alphabeta T cells that are also sequenced, and this complicates analysis of the scalp TCR repertoire.

This clonotype was sampled from a human donor with alopecia areata. The specimen was CD8+ T cells sorted from blood, collected at week 24, from a patient treated with tofacitinib.

The bases read TGTGCCAGCAGTGAAGCGCTGTCAGATACGCAGTATTTT. This gives the protein CASSEALSDTQYF. Recombination connected TRBV6-1 to TRBJ2-3; the D gene is unclear. Reading from cysteine to phenylalanine, the CDR3 counts 13 amino acids. Only the CDR3 part of the read is kept: 39 bases, read in frame from the first base. Sequences MNHNS (CDR1) and SASEGT (CDR2) are obtained from the germline V gene. The germline ends are 5 bases apart after V is trimmed by 0 bases and J by 4 bases.